This T cell receptor (beta chain) comes out of a study of blood T cell repertoires in COVID-19. Study information: Acute-phase and convalescent COVID-19 samples originated in the United States, Italy and Spain. PBMCs, B-cell-depleted T cells, or T cells were the source of the cDNA or gDNA that made up the material.

This CDR3 is 13 amino acids long. Germline CDR1 SGHDN, CDR2 FVKESK. Trimming stripped 3 bases from V and 2 bases from J, with 6 bases between. Under the authors' procedure: Estimation of nucleated cell counts relied on the amplification of reference gene primers. Using immunoSEQ multiplex PCR, the repertoire was profiled, and TCRdb retains in-frame clones only, with some absent. V, J and clone size reflect that table, while D and trimming were determined from the DNA. There are about 110,000 clones in the sample; under 90% occur only once, and more than 13% lies in the top ten. This clonotype was obtained from a woman aged 60-75 years with acute or convalescent COVID-19. The rearrangement uses TRBV14 and TRBJ2-3; the D is unclear. Sequencing input: peripheral blood. The CDR3 loop is CASSHSPTDTQYF. The CDR3 region has the DNA TGTGCCAGCAGCCACTCCCCCACAGATACGCAGTATTTT.